A single sample is the source of the 25 T cell receptor beta chains below, sequenced in a study of cytomegalovirus exposure and HLA in healthy donors. Amplification used 60 Vbeta primers and 13 Jbeta primers. Libraries were prepared by immunoSEQ multiplex PCR; TCRdb keeps only in-frame clonotypes and omits some of them. The sample holds tens of thousands of clones, 74% seen once. Input material: PBMCs. The receptor source for this set is a man younger than 45 in good health and CMV-seronegative.

Turning to this clone: At one end, the junction sequence differs from germline, possibly due to a read error. The chain carries TRBV15 and TRBJ1-2; 12 nucleotides agree with TRBD1. CDR1 LNHNV and CDR2 YYDKDF come from the germline V gene (reference sequence). The CDR3 runs 17 residues. The CDR3 protein is CATSRDVVGTGGYGYPF. The CDR3, as DNA: TGTGCCACCAGCAGAGATGTAGTAGGGACAGGGGGCTATGGCTACCCCTTC.

The V call is TRBV7-6, the J call TRBJ1-1; possibly TRBD1 for D (5 bases). V lost 0 bases to trimming and J lost 7 bases, with 15 bases between them. The CDR3 contains 15 residues. Looked up from germline, CDR1 is SGHVS and CDR2 is FNYEAQ. CDR3 DNA sequence: TGTGCCAGCAGCTTAGCGGGGGGAGGGGCTAGTGAAGCTTTCTTT. Translation gives CASSLAGGGASEAFF. The whole variable domain, filled in from reference TRBV7-6 and TRBJ1-1, reads GAGVSQSPRYKVTKRGQDVALRCDPISGHVSLYWYRQALGQGPEFLTYFNYEAQQDKSGLPNDRFSAERPEGSISTLTIQRTEQRDSAMYRCASSLAGGGASEAFFGQGTRLTVV.

This sequence joins TRBV5-1 and TRBJ2-5, with 11 bases matching TRBD2. Trimming cost V 4 bases and J 1 base; bases outside gene matches: 6. CDR3 length equals 16 residues. Germline assignment: CDR1 SGHRS and CDR2 YFSETQ. For the CDR3, the DNA is TGCGCCAGCAGCGAGGCTAGCGGGAGGACCCAAGAGACCCAGTACTTC. This codes for CASSEASGRTQETQYF.

This chain connects TRBV28 to TRBJ2-7; 10 nucleotides align to TRBD2. This CDR3 comprises 16 residues. Germline loops: CDR1 MDHEN, CDR2 SYDVKM. The junction had 10 bases not matched to a gene; V was cut back by 4 bases and J by 4 bases. Here the CDR3 DNA reads TGTGCCAGCAGTTCTATACTAGCGGGACTTCCTTACGAGCAGTACTTC. Translation gives CASSSILAGLPYEQYF.

This chain links TRBV28 with TRBJ1-5; perhaps TRBD1 as D (6 bases). Germline lookup yields CDR1 MDHEN and CDR2 SYDVKM. The CDR3 sequence is 15 residues long. Deletions cut 4 bases from V and 5 bases from J, with 15 bases between. The CDR3 sequence: CASSYLGGEYQPQHF. CDR3 bases: TGTGCCAGCAGTTACCTAGGGGGGGAGTATCAGCCCCAGCATTTT.

V usage is TRBV28 and J usage is TRBJ1-3, with 7 bases identical to TRBD1. Germline V lookup: CDR1 MDHEN, CDR2 SYDVKM. This CDR3 has 14 amino acids. V lost 7 bases to trimming and J lost 0 bases; unmatched junction nucleotides: 3. CDR3 DNA sequence: TGTGCCAGCACACAGGGGACCTCTGGAAACACCATATATTTT. Its translation: CASTQGTSGNTIYF.

The chain employs TRBV19 and TRBJ2-7, with D perhaps TRBD1 (6 bases). Per germline, CDR1 LNHDA and CDR2 SQIVND (reference sequence). This CDR3 has 15 amino acids. The V end was cut by 1 base, the J end by 1 base, with 11 bases between. The CDR3 reads CASSIGPTGSYEQYF. CDR3 coding DNA: TGTGCCAGTAGTATAGGACCGACAGGTTCCTACGAGCAGTACTTC.

This clone is labeled as medium-sized. The chain recombines TRBV7-3 with TRBJ2-6; D is unresolved. Germline loops: CDR1 SGHTA, CDR2 FQGTGA. The CDR3 runs 14 residues. Trimming stripped 8 bases from V and 0 bases from J, with 8 bases between. DNA for the CDR3: TGTGCCAGCGGTCTTAGCTCTGGGGCCAACGTCCTGACTTTC. It encodes CASGLSSGANVLTF.

This clone was seen more than once but under ten times. The rearrangement joins TRBV2 to TRBJ1-5; 10 nucleotides agree with TRBD1. With V trimmed by 6 bases and J by 6 bases, 5 bases remained unmatched. CDR1 is SNHLY and CDR2 is FYNNEI in the germline V gene. The length of the CDR3 is 14 residues. The CDR3, as DNA: TGTGCCAGCAGAGGGGACAGGGGAACTCAGCCCCAGCATTTT. Its protein is CASRGDRGTQPQHF.

The chain is built from TRBV4-2 and TRBJ2-1; maybe TRBD2 (6 bases). Germline V gene data show CDR1 as LGHNA and CDR2 as YNFKEQ. The CDR3 totals 15 residues. The V and J ends lost 1 base and 0 bases respectively, with 7 bases between them. The CDR3 DNA sequence: TGTGCCAGCAGCCAAGCTAGCGACTCCTACAATGAGCAGTTCTTC. This codes for CASSQASDSYNEQFF.

The chain has TRBV5-4 and TRBJ2-1; 11 bases are shared with TRBD2. The CDR3 is 17 residues long. Germline values: CDR1 SGHNT, CDR2 YYREEE (reference sequence). V shed 4 bases, J shed 7 bases, and the junction held 13 bases outside the gene matches. The CDR3, as DNA: TGTGCCAGCAGCCTGCGCCTTAGCGGGGGGGGAAAAAATGAGCAGTTCTTC. This gives the protein CASSLRLSGGGKNEQFF.

This rearrangement joins TRBV6-1 to TRBJ2-3; D is unresolved. Germline CDR1 MNHNS, CDR2 SASEGT. The length of the CDR3 is 16 residues. Deletions cut 1 base from V and 2 bases from J, with 13 bases between. CDR3 in DNA: TGTGCCAGCAGTGAAGGGGCCGGCTTACTCACAGATACGCAGTATTTT. It is translated as CASSEGAGLLTDTQYF.

The chain links TRBV6-1 to TRBJ2-7; 8 bases line up with TRBD1. V was pared by 3 bases and J by 6 bases, with 7 bases of the junction left unmatched. Germline CDR1 reads MNHNS; CDR2 reads SASEGT. This CDR3 spans 14 amino acids. In nucleotides, the CDR3 is TGTGCCAGCAGTGATAGGACAGGGCGGGTCGAGCAGTACTTC. Translated: CASSDRTGRVEQYF.

On this clone: Relative to the germline gene, one junction end is altered; a read error may explain this. The V gene is TRBV7-9, the J gene TRBJ1-5; a possible D gene is TRBD1 (5 bases). CDR1 and CDR2 (germline): SEHNR, FQNEAQ (reference sequence). CDR3 length: 14 residues. CDR3 protein: CSSSLGGGNQPQHF. DNA for the CDR3: TGTTCCAGCAGCCTCGGCGGGGGGAATCAGCCCCAGCATTTT.

The chain employs TRBV9 and TRBJ2-7; TRBD1 agrees at 9 bases. V shed 3 bases, J shed 5 bases, and the junction held 15 bases outside the gene matches. Germline V gives CDR1 SGDLS, CDR2 YYNGEE. This CDR3 has 17 residues. The CDR3 sequence: CASSDNPDRGEGHEQYF. The CDR3 DNA is TGTGCCAGCAGCGACAACCCGGACAGGGGCGAGGGGCACGAGCAGTACTTC.

As DNA, the CDR3 is TGTGCCAGCAGTTTATCTCCGGGACAGAGCCAGCCCCAGCATTTT. It translates to CASSLSPGQSQPQHF. The chain links TRBV28 to TRBJ1-5; TRBD1 matches 7 bases. Trimming cost V 1 base and J 7 bases; bases outside gene matches: 7. This CDR3 is 15 amino acids long. Looked up from germline, CDR1 is MDHEN and CDR2 is SYDVKM.

The rearrangement links TRBV5-4 to TRBJ2-1; no clear D. Germline V CDR1 and CDR2: SGHNT, YYREEE (reference sequence). The V end lost 3 bases, the J end lost 4 bases, and 8 bases lay between the germline ends. This CDR3 has 13 amino acids. In nucleotides, the CDR3 is TGTGCCAGCAGCTCGACGGGTTACAATGAGCAGTTCTTC. Encoded protein: CASSSTGYNEQFF.

In its sample, this clone was seen a few times. The chain carries TRBV2 and TRBJ2-7; 10 positions agree with TRBD2. V lost 8 bases to trimming and J lost 6 bases; unmatched junction nucleotides: 10. CDR1 and CDR2 (germline): SNHLY, FYNNEI. The CDR3 spans 14 residues. CDR3 in amino acids: CASLRSGRAVEQYF. The CDR3 DNA follows: TGTGCCAGCCTCAGGAGCGGGAGGGCGGTCGAGCAGTACTTC.

This chain links TRBV19 with TRBJ2-5; 14 bases are shared with TRBD2. The CDR3 is 16 residues long. The V segment lost 6 bases and the J segment 5 bases; nucleotides outside the gene matches: 8. In germline, CDR1 is LNHDA, CDR2 SQIVND (reference sequence). The CDR3 loop is CASSSGLAGGSETQYF. For the CDR3, the DNA is TGTGCCAGTAGCTCAGGACTAGCGGGGGGAAGTGAGACCCAGTACTTC. The variable domain in full, with the rest retrieved from reference TRBV19 and TRBJ2-5, is DGGITQSPKYLFRKEGQNVTLSCEQNLNHDAMYWYRQDPGQGLRLIYYSQIVNDFQKGDIAEGYSVSREKKESFPLTVTSAQKNPTAFYLCASSSGLAGGSETQYFGPGTRLLVL.

This clone was seen once. The CDR3 is CASSSLSPLHF. The CDR3 coding sequence is TGTGCCAGCAGCTCCCTCTCACCCCTCCACTTT. The chain couples TRBV11-2 to TRBJ1-6; D remains unclear. CDR1 and CDR2 from the germline V gene are SGHAT and FQNNGV. The V end lost 4 bases, the J end lost 10 bases, and 5 bases lay between the germline ends. The CDR3 extends over 11 amino acids.

The CDR3 DNA follows: TGTGCCAGCAGCCCCTTCGGCGGGGGCACAGATACGCAGTATTTT. This codes for CASSPFGGGTDTQYF. This chain joins TRBV5-4 and TRBJ2-3; D might be TRBD2 (6 bases). The V end lost 4 bases, the J end lost 1 base, and 13 bases lay between the germline ends. This CDR3 comprises 15 residues. The germline V gene has CDR1 SGHNT and CDR2 YYREEE (reference sequence).

V usage is TRBV27 and J usage is TRBJ1-5; D is unresolved. V was clipped by 6 bases and J by 7 bases, with 10 bases between them. In germline, CDR1 is MNHEY, CDR2 SMNVEV (reference sequence). This CDR3 is 12 amino acids long. The CDR3 DNA reads as TGTGCCAGCAGAAAAGGAGGGCAGCCCCAGCATTTT. Protein sequence: CASRKGGQPQHF.

This chain joins TRBV7-6 and TRBJ1-1; tentatively, D is TRBD1 (5 bases). Germline V gives CDR1 SGHVS, CDR2 FNYEAQ. This CDR3 contains 14 residues. The V end was cut by 5 bases, the J end by 3 bases, with 13 bases between. CDR3 protein: CASSPRQGDTEAFF. CDR3 in DNA: TGTGCCAGCAGCCCAAGGCAGGGCGACACTGAAGCTTTCTTT.

The chain joins TRBV28 to TRBJ2-5, with D possibly being TRBD2 (5 bases). The CDR3 has 12 amino acids. Trimming shortened V by 7 bases and J by 2 bases, and 8 bases separated the two germline ends. CDR1 is MDHEN, CDR2 SYDVKM, per germline. The chain's CDR3 is CASNGGQETQYF. DNA for the CDR3: TGTGCCAGCAACGGAGGACAAGAGACCCAGTACTTC. The full variable domain, with the rest looked up from reference TRBV28 and TRBJ2-5, is DVKVTQSSRYLVKRTGEKVFLECVQDMDHENMFWYRQDPGLGLRLIYFSYDVKMKEKGDIPEGYSVSREKKERFSLILESASTNQTSMYLCASNGGQETQYFGPGTRLLVL.

The chain carries TRBV5-1 and TRBJ2-5; D perhaps matches TRBD2 (6 bases). This CDR3 is 16 amino acids long. V lost 4 bases to trimming and J lost 4 bases, with 20 bases between them. Per the germline V gene, CDR1 is SGHRS and CDR2 is YFSETQ. CDR3 region: CASSPGDLVSGETQYF. CDR3 DNA sequence: TGCGCCAGCAGCCCGGGGGACCTCGTTTCAGGAGAGACCCAGTACTTC. Variable domain in full (rest from reference TRBV5-1 and TRBJ2-5): KAGVTQTPRYLIKTRGQQVTLSCSPISGHRSVSWYQQTPGQGLQFLFEYFSETQRNKGNFPGRFSGRQFSNSRSEMNVSTLELGDSALYLCASSPGDLVSGETQYFGPGTRLLVL.